A single sample gave rise to the 24 T cell receptor beta chains below, sequenced in a study of OX40 agonist ivuxolimab in advanced cancers. Library preparation employed the immunoSEQ multiplex PCR assay. This immuneACCESS table, as held by TCRdb, lists in-frame sequences with V and J called but not all clones. Of the missing ones, under half trace to an unresolved V gene in checked studies; the others have no known cause. The sample table contains about 140,000 clones; only one count was recorded for 90% of them. The top ten clones comprise less than 1.1% of the sample. The sample consisted of CD4+ or CD8+ T cells sorted from blood, taken in a trial of the OX40 agonist ivuxolimab. These TCRs come from an adult with an advanced solid tumor such as melanoma, head and neck, liver or kidney cancer.

J is TRBJ1-1 and V is TRBV4-2, with a possible D match to TRBD1 (6 bases). The length of the CDR3 is 15 residues. Trimming removed 0 bases from V and 1 base from J, with 9 bases in between. Germline lookup yields CDR1 LGHNA and CDR2 YNFKEQ. The CDR3 sequence is CASSQDPGANTEAFF. CDR3 nucleotides: TGTGCCAGCAGCCAAGATCCGGGGGCGAACACTGAAGCTTTCTTT.

The chain uses TRBV10-3 and TRBJ2-3, with 14 bases identical to TRBD2. With V trimmed by 5 bases and J by 5 bases, 9 bases remained unmatched. CDR3 length: 17 amino acids. Germline values: CDR1 ENHRY, CDR2 SYGVKD. This CDR3 reads CAISQNPTSGRVDTQYF. The CDR3 nucleotides are TGTGCCATCAGTCAAAATCCGACTAGCGGGAGGGTAGATACGCAGTATTTT.

The V call is TRBV19, the J call TRBJ2-7; 7 bases fit TRBD2. The germline CDR1 and CDR2 sequences are LNHDA and SQIVND (reference sequence). The CDR3 has 16 residues. V gave up 7 bases and J gave up 4 bases; unmatched junction bases: 16. The CDR3 DNA sequence: TGTGCCAGTAACCCCGGGCGTTTTGCGGGAGTGTACGAGCAGTACTTC. This sequence encodes CASNPGRFAGVYEQYF.

This clone was seen once. The junction shows a germline mismatch at one end, possibly a read error. The chain combines TRBV25-1 with TRBJ1-5; D is uncertain. CDR1 MGHDK and CDR2 SYGVNS come from the germline V gene. The CDR3 extends over 13 amino acids. For the CDR3, the DNA is TGTGCCACTTCCGCCGCAGTTAATCGGCCCCAGCATTTT. Its translation: CATSAAVNRPQHF.

The rearrangement joins TRBV18 to TRBJ2-7, with 14 bases that match TRBD2. With 3 bases clipped from V and 0 bases from J, the junction kept 13 bases outside the gene matches. Germline-derived CDR1 and CDR2 are KGHSH and LQKENI. There are 20 residues in the CDR3. CDR3 amino acids: CASSPQLKGLAGASSYEQYF. The DNA for the CDR3 is TGTGCCAGCTCACCCCAATTGAAGGGACTAGCGGGAGCCAGCTCCTACGAGCAGTACTTC.

CDR3 DNA: TGTGCCAGCAGCCAAGATGACGTTTACTCCTATAATTCACCCCTCCACTTT. The encoded protein is CASSQDDVYSYNSPLHF. The V call is TRBV4-2, the J call TRBJ1-6; D is unresolved. Germline assignment: CDR1 LGHNA and CDR2 YNFKEQ. V shed 0 bases and J shed 0 bases, with 9 bases lying between them. The CDR3 sequence is 17 residues long.

The CDR3 DNA sequence: TGTGCCAGCAGCTTATTTAGTAGCGGTACGAGTCAGCAGTTCTTC. It is translated as CASSLFSSGTSQQFF. This chain connects TRBV7-3 to TRBJ2-1; perhaps TRBD2 as D (6 bases). CDR1 is SGHTA and CDR2 is FQGTGA in the germline V gene. The CDR3 length is 15 residues. V lost 2 bases and J 11 bases, leaving 19 bases between the germline ends.

This chain links TRBV6-5 with TRBJ1-2, with 7 positions matching TRBD1. CDR1 is MNHEY and CDR2 is SVGAGI in the germline V gene. V trimming: 2 bases; J trimming: 8 bases; junction bases outside the gene matches: 8. This CDR3 contains 14 residues. CDR3 sequence reads: CASSYVQGQRGYTF. The CDR3 DNA reads TGTGCCAGCAGTTACGTACAGGGGCAGCGGGGCTACACCTTC.

The V call is TRBV7-9, the J call TRBJ2-3; TRBD1 aligns across 7 bases. The CDR3 totals 15 residues. V shed 1 base and J 3 bases; nucleotides not matched to a gene: 4. Germline lookup yields CDR1 SEHNR and CDR2 FQNEAQ (reference sequence). The CDR3 bases are TGTGCCAGCAGCTTAGGGACAGGTATGACAGATACGCAGTATTTT. Its translation: CASSLGTGMTDTQYF. Looking up the rest from reference TRBV7-9 and TRBJ2-3 gives the full variable domain: DTGVSQNPRHKITKRGQNVTFRCDPISEHNRLYWYRQTLGQGPEFLTYFQNEAQLEKSRLLSDRFSAERPKGSFSTLEIQRTEQGDSAMYLCASSLGTGMTDTQYFGPGTRLTVL.

The chain carries TRBV6-5 and TRBJ1-1; D not certain. The CDR3 contains 15 residues. V lost 4 bases and J 1 base, leaving 13 bases between the germline ends. The germline V gene has CDR1 MNHEY and CDR2 SVGAGI. The CDR3 sequence: CASSFSRVRNTEAFF. In nucleotides, the CDR3 is TGTGCCAGCAGTTTTTCTCGGGTCCGGAACACTGAAGCTTTCTTT.

The chain employs TRBV5-6 and TRBJ2-6; D is undetermined. This CDR3 contains 17 residues. Trimming pared 9 bases from V and 0 bases from J, leaving 19 bases between. Germline loops: CDR1 SGHDT, CDR2 YYEEEE. CDR3 bases: TGTGCCACGTTTTTCGACTTAGGGCCCTCTGGGGCCAACGTCCTGACTTTC. As protein: CATFFDLGPSGANVLTF.

The genes are TRBV19 and TRBJ2-1, with D possibly TRBD1 on 5 matching bases. The CDR3 sequence is 13 residues long. Germline CDR1 reads LNHDA; CDR2 reads SQIVND (reference sequence). Trimming pared 7 bases from V and 4 bases from J, leaving 11 bases between. The CDR3: CASNRQPYNEQFF. The CDR3 DNA reads as TGTGCCAGTAACAGGCAGCCATACAATGAGCAGTTCTTC.

J is TRBJ1-1 and V is TRBV19; possibly TRBD1 for D (6 bases). V was clipped by 1 base and J by 0 bases, with 21 bases between them. This CDR3 is built from 19 residues. Germline assignment: CDR1 LNHDA and CDR2 SQIVND (reference sequence). CDR3 sequence: CASSIAGLRGALMNTEAFF. CDR3 DNA sequence: TGTGCCAGTAGTATAGCTGGTCTCAGGGGAGCCCTGATGAACACTGAAGCTTTCTTT.

To note about this clone: Other nucleotide sequences from this sample produce the same CDR3. The chain is built from TRBV19 and TRBJ1-1; D might be TRBD1 (6 bases). V was clipped by 3 bases and J by 5 bases, with 16 bases between them. Per the germline V gene, CDR1 is LNHDA and CDR2 is SQIVND (reference sequence). The CDR3 spans 15 residues. DNA of the CDR3: TGTGCCAGTAGTATCCTCACAGGGTGGAATACTGAAGCTTTCTTT. Its protein is CASSILTGWNTEAFF.

The rearrangement links TRBV28 to TRBJ1-1; D perhaps matches TRBD1 (5 bases). This CDR3 spans 12 amino acids. Germline lookup yields CDR1 MDHEN and CDR2 SYDVKM. V shed 3 bases and J shed 10 bases, with 12 bases lying between them. The CDR3 sequence: CASSLIQEGAFF. CDR3 DNA sequence: TGTGCCAGCAGTTTGATACAGGAAGGAGCTTTCTTT.

The chain links TRBV5-4 to TRBJ2-3; TRBD1 or TRBD2 may be the D gene (5 bases each). Germline V lookup: CDR1 SGHNT, CDR2 YYREEE (reference sequence). The CDR3 is made up of 20 amino acids. Trimming cost V 2 bases and J 1 base, with 26 bases left between them. The CDR3 DNA follows: TGTGCCAGCAGCTTAGGGACGCTATCCCTTTCCTCGACGGGCACAGATACGCAGTATTTT. As protein: CASSLGTLSLSSTGTDTQYF.

This clone appeared once. J is TRBJ2-1 and V is TRBV30, with D possibly TRBD2 on 6 matching bases. Per the germline V gene, CDR1 is GTSNPN and CDR2 is SVGIG (reference sequence). The CDR3 has 18 amino acids. V was cut by 1 base and J by 0 bases, with 19 bases left in between. The CDR3 nucleotides are TGTGCCTGGAGTGACCTCCGGGGGAAGCGAACCTCCTACAATGAGCAGTTCTTC. Translating it yields CAWSDLRGKRTSYNEQFF.

The chain has TRBV9 and TRBJ2-5; 8 bases agree with TRBD2. The CDR3 is 13 amino acids. CDR1 is SGDLS, CDR2 YYNGEE, per germline. V lost 4 bases and J lost 6; bases outside the gene matches: 5. The CDR3: CASSPGLAKTQYF. In nucleotides, the CDR3 is TGTGCCAGCAGCCCCGGACTAGCCAAGACCCAGTACTTC.

The rearrangement uses TRBV7-2 and TRBJ2-4, with 7 positions matching TRBD2. V lost 5 bases to trimming and J lost 0 bases; unmatched junction nucleotides: 10. The CDR3 extends over 17 amino acids. The germline V gene has CDR1 SGHTA and CDR2 FQGNSA. CDR3 in DNA: TGTGCCAGCAGCCCGAAGACTAGCACTCTAGCCAAAAACATTCAGTACTTC. Its protein is CASSPKTSTLAKNIQYF.

CDR3 nucleotides: TGTGCCAGCAGCCTGACAGTGAACACTGAAGCTTTCTTT. Translating it yields CASSLTVNTEAFF. The rearrangement links TRBV7-2 to TRBJ1-1, with D possibly TRBD1 on 5 matching bases. CDR1 is SGHTA and CDR2 is FQGNSA in the germline V gene. This CDR3 is 13 amino acids long. The V and J ends lost 5 bases and 0 bases respectively, with 7 bases between them. The full variable domain, rest sourced from reference TRBV7-2 and TRBJ1-1, is GAGVSQSPSNKVTEKGKDVELRCDPISGHTALYWYRQSLGQGLEFLIYFQGNSAPDKSGLPSDRFSAERTGGSVSTLTIQRTQQEDSAVYLCASSLTVNTEAFFGQGTRLTVV.

This clone was recorded a few times. CDR3 protein: CATRWGRTEAFF. In DNA, the CDR3 is TGTGCCACCAGGTGGGGAAGAACTGAAGCTTTCTTT. The chain links TRBV6-1 to TRBJ1-1; D unresolved. CDR1 and CDR2 (germline): MNHNS, SASEGT. Trimming took 10 bases from V and 5 from J, leaving 14 bases between them. The CDR3 totals 12 residues.

The V call is TRBV28, the J call TRBJ2-3; TRBD2 is a possible D gene (6 bases). Germline V CDR1 and CDR2: MDHEN, SYDVKM. Trimming stripped 5 bases from V and 1 base from J, with 13 bases between. The CDR3 runs to 15 residues. Written as DNA, the CDR3 is TGTGCCAGCAGTGATAGCGGAGCGGGCACAGATACGCAGTATTTT. It is translated as CASSDSGAGTDTQYF.

This clone showed up just once. The V gene is TRBV28, the J gene TRBJ2-7; 8 bases match TRBD2. The CDR3 loop spans 17 amino acids. CDR1 and CDR2 (germline): MDHEN, SYDVKM. V trimming: 2 bases; J trimming: 4 bases; junction bases outside the gene matches: 13. The DNA of the CDR3 is TGTGCCAGCAGTTTAGCCGTTGCGTCGGGAGGGCCGTACGAGCAGTACTTC. Encoded protein: CASSLAVASGGPYEQYF.

The chain uses TRBV7-2 and TRBJ1-1, with TRBD1 matching 9 bases. The V gene's germline CDR1 is SGHTA and CDR2 FQGNSA. CDR3 length: 16 amino acids. V shed 6 bases and J 0 bases; nucleotides not matched to a gene: 8. CDR3 sequence (DNA): TGTGCCAGCAGGGAAGGGACAGGGATTATGAACACTGAAGCTTTCTTT. This encodes CASREGTGIMNTEAFF.